This T cell receptor (beta chain) was obtained from a study of T cell repertoires in ileal Crohn's disease. For the study at large: At surgery, more than 30% of patients smoked, with median disease duration 7.9 years. Thiopurines (about ten) or anti-TNF agents (more than 17) were given postoperatively to about half. Study results and caveats: Mucosal expansions were suggested to be mainly CD8 T cells.

The CDR3 is 16 amino acids. Trimming took 0 bases from V and 0 from J, leaving 12 bases between them. In germline, CDR1 is LGHNA, CDR2 YNFKEQ. The time point: neoterminal ileum biopsy at postoperative endoscopy, about 6 months after surgery. Included were adult ileal or ileocolonic Crohn's patients indicated for ileocolonic resection. A remark on this clone: Its specificity is not known.

The assay was immunoSEQ multiplex PCR, and TCRdb's table has in-frame clones only and misses some. This sample yields around 4,200 clones, of which nearly 85% are seen a single time; approximately 4.3% belongs to the top ten. The chain combines TRBV4-2 with TRBJ2-7, with D unclear. The receptor was isolated from an adult with Crohn's disease. What was sequenced was ileal tissue. The CDR3 DNA reads as TGTGCCAGCAGCCAAGAGGGAACAGCACCCTCCTACGAGCAGTACTTC. It is translated as CASSQEGTAPSYEQYF.